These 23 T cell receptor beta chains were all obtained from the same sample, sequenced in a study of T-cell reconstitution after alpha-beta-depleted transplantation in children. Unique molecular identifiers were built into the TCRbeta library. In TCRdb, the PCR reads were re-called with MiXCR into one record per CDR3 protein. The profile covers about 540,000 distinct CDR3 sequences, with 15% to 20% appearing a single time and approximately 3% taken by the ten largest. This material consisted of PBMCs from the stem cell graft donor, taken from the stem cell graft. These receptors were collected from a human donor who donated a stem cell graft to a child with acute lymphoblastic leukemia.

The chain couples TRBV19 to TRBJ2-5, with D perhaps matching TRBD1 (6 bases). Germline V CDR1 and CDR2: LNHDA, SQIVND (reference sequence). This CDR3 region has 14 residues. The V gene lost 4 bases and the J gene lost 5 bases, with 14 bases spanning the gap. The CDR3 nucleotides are TGTGCCAGTAGTAAGACAGGACCCAGGGAGACCCAGTACTTC. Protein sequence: CASSKTGPRETQYF.

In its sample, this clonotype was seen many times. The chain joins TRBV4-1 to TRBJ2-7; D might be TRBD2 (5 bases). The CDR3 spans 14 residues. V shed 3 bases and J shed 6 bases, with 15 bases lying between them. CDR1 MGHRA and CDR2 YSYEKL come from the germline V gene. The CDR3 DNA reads TGCGCCAGCAGCCATCCCGGGAAGGTTCCCGAGCAGTACTTC. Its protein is CASSHPGKVPEQYF.

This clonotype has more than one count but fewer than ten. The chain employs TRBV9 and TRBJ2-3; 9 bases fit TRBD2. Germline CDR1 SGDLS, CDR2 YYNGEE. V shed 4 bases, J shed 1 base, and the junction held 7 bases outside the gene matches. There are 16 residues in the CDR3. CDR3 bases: TGTGCCAGCAGCACCCTGGGACTAGCTCGCACAGATACGCAGTATTTT. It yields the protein CASSTLGLARTDTQYF.

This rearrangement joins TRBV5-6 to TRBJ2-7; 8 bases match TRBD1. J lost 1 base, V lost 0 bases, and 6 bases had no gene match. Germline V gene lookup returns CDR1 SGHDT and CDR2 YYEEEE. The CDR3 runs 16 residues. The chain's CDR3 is CASSLGQGAMSYEQYF. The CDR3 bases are TGTGCCAGCAGCTTGGGGCAGGGGGCCATGTCCTACGAGCAGTACTTC.

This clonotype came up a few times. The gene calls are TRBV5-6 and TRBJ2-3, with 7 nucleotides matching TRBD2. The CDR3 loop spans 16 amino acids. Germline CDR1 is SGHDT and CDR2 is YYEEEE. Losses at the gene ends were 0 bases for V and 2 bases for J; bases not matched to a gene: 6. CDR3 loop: CASSLVVREITDTQYF. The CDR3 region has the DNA TGTGCCAGCAGCTTGGTTGTGCGGGAGATCACAGATACGCAGTATTTT. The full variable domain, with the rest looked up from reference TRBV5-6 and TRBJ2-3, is DAGVTQSPTHLIKTRGQQVTLRCSPKSGHDTVSWYQQALGQGPQFIFQYYEEEERQRGNFPDRFSGHQFPNYSSELNVNALLLGDSALYLCASSLVVREITDTQYFGPGTRLTVL.

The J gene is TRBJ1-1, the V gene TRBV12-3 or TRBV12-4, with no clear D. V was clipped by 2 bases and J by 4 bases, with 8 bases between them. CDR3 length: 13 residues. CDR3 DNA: TGTGCCAGCAGTTTAAGTATACCCACTGAAGCTTTCTTT. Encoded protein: CASSLSIPTEAFF.

CDR3 nucleotide sequence: TGCGCCAGCAGCTTGGAGCTAGCGGGAGGTACCTACGAGCAGTACTTC. Protein: CASSLELAGGTYEQYF. This rearrangement joins TRBV5-1 to TRBJ2-7; the match to TRBD2 covers 11 bases. Per germline, CDR1 SGHRS and CDR2 YFSETQ. The CDR3 extends over 16 amino acids. V dropped 0 bases and J dropped 2; count of bases not matched to a gene: 4. The whole variable domain, filled in from reference TRBV5-1 and TRBJ2-7, reads KAGVTQTPRYLIKTRGQQVTLSCSPISGHRSVSWYQQTPGQGLQFLFEYFSETQRNKGNFPGRFSGRQFSNSRSEMNVSTLELGDSALYLCASSLELAGGTYEQYFGPGTRLTVT.

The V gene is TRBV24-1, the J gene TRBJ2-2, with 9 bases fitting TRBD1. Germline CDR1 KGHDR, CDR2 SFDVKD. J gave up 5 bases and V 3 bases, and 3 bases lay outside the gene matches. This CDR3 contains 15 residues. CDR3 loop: CATSDPGQGTGELFF. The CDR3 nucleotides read TGTGCCACCAGTGATCCGGGACAGGGTACCGGGGAGCTGTTTTTT.

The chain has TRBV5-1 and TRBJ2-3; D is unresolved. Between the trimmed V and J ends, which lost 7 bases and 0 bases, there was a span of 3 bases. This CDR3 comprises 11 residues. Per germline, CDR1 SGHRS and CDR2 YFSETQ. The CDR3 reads CASPSTDTQYF. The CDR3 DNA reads TGCGCCAGCCCGAGCACAGATACGCAGTATTTT.

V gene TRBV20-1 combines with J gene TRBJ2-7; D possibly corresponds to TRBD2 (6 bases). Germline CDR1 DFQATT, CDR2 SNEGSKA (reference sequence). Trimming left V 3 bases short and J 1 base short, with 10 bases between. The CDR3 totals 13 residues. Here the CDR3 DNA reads TGCAGTGCTAGCTGGGGAGGTTCCTACGAGCAGTACTTC. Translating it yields CSASWGGSYEQYF.

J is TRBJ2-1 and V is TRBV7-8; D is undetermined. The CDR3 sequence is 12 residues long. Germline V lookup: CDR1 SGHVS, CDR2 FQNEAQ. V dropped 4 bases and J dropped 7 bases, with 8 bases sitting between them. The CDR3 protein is CASSSLSNEQFF. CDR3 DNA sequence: TGTGCCAGCAGCTCCCTTTCGAATGAGCAGTTCTTC.

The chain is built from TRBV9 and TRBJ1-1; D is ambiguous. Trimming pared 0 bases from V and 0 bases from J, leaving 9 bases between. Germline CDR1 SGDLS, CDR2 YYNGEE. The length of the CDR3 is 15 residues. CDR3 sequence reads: CASSVEAGMNTEAFF. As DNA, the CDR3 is TGTGCCAGCAGCGTAGAAGCGGGGATGAACACTGAAGCTTTCTTT.

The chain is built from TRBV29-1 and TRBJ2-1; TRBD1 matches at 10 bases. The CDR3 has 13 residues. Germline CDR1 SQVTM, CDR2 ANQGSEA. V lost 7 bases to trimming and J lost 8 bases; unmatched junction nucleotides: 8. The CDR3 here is CSALRTGGYEQFF. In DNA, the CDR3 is TGCAGCGCCCTCCGGACAGGGGGATATGAGCAGTTCTTC.

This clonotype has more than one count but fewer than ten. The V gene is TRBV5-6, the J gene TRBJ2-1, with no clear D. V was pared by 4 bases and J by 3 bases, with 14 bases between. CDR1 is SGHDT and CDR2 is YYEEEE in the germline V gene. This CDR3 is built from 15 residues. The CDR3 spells CASSPLSGLYNEQFF. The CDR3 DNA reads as TGTGCCAGCAGCCCCCTATCGGGCCTCTACAATGAGCAGTTCTTC.

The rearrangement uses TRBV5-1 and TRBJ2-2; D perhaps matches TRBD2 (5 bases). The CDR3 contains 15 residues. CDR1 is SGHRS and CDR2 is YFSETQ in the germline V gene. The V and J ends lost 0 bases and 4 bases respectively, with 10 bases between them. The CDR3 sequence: CASSLGLQPTGELFF. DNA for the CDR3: TGCGCCAGCAGCTTGGGACTACAACCCACCGGGGAGCTGTTTTTT. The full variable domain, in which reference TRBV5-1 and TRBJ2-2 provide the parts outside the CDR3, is KAGVTQTPRYLIKTRGQQVTLSCSPISGHRSVSWYQQTPGQGLQFLFEYFSETQRNKGNFPGRFSGRQFSNSRSEMNVSTLELGDSALYLCASSLGLQPTGELFFGEGSRLTVL.

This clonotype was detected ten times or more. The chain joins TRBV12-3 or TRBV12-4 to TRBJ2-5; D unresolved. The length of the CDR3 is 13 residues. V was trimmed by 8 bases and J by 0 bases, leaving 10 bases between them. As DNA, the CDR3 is TGTGCCAGCCTTAAGGCGGACCAAGAGACCCAGTACTTC. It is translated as CASLKADQETQYF.

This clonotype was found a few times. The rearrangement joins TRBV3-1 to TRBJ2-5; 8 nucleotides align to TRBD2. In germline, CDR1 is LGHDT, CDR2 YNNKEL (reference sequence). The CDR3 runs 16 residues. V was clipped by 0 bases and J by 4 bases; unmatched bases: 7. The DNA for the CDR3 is TGTGCCAGCAGCCAAGAACCCAGCGGGAGTGGAGAGACCCAGTACTTC. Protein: CASSQEPSGSGETQYF.

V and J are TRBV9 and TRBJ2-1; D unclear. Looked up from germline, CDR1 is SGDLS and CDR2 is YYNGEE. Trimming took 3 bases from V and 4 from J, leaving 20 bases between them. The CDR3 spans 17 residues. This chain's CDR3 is CASSALLDLLPYNEQFF. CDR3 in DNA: TGTGCCAGCAGCGCCCTTCTGGACCTCCTCCCGTACAATGAGCAGTTCTTC.

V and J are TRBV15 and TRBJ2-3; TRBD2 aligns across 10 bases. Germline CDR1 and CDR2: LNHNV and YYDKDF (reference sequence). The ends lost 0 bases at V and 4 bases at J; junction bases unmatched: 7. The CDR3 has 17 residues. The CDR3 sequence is CATSRDLAGEGADTQYF. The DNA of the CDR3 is TGTGCCACCAGCAGAGATCTAGCGGGAGAAGGGGCAGATACGCAGTATTTT.

This chain's CDR3 is CASSRGQSSTDTQYF. For the CDR3, the DNA is TGCGCCAGCAGCCGGGGACAGTCCTCCACAGATACGCAGTATTTT. The chain employs TRBV5-1 and TRBJ2-3; 7 nucleotides align to TRBD1. Germline trimming cut 4 bases from V and 2 bases from J; bases unmatched to any gene: 7. Looked up from germline, CDR1 is SGHRS and CDR2 is YFSETQ. The CDR3 runs 15 residues.

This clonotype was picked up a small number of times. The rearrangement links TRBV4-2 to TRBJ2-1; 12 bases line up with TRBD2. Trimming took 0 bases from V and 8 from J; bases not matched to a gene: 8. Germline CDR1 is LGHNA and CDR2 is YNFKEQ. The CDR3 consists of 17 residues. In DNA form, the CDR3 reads TGTGCCAGCAGCCAAGAACTAGCGGGAGGCCTCAGGGATGAGCAGTTCTTC. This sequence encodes CASSQELAGGLRDEQFF.

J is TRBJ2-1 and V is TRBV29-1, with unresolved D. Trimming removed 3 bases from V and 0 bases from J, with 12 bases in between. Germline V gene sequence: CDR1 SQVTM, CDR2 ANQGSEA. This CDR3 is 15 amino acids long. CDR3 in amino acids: CSVEPTDDSYNEQFF. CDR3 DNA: TGCAGCGTTGAGCCAACGGACGACTCCTACAATGAGCAGTTCTTC.

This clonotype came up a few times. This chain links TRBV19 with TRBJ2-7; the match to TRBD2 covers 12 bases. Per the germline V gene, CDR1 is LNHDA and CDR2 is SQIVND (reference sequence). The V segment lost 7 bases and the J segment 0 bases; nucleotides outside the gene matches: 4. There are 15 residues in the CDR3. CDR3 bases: TGTGCCAGTAATCCTAGCGGGAGGGTCTCCTACGAGCAGTACTTC. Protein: CASNPSGRVSYEQYF.